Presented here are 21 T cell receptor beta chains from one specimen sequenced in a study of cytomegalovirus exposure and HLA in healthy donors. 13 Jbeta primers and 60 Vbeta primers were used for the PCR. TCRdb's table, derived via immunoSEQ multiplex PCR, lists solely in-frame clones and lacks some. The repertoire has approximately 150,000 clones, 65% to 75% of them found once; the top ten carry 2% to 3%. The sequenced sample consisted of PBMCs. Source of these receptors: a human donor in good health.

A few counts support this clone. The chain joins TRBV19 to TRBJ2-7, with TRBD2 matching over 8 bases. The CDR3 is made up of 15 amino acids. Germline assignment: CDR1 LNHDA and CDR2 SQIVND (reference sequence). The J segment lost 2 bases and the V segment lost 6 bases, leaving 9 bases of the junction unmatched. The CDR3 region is CASSHKAGATYEQYF. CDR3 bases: TGTGCCAGTAGCCACAAAGCGGGGGCAACCTACGAGCAGTACTTC.

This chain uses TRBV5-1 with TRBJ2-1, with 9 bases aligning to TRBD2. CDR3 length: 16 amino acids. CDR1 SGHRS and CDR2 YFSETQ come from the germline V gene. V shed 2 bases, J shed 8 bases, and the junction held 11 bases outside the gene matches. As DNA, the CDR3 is TGCGCCAGCAGCTTCGGCACTAGCGGGCTTAGGCATGAGCAGTTCTTC. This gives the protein CASSFGTSGLRHEQFF.

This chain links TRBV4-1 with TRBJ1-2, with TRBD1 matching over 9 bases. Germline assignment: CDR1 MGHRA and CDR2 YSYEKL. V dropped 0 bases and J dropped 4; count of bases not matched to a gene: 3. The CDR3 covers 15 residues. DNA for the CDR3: TGCGCCAGCAGCCAAGAAGACAGGGGGACCTATGGCTACACCTTC. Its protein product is CASSQEDRGTYGYTF.

The CDR3 region has the DNA TGTGCCAGCAGCCAAGCGGGGGTGAACACCGGGGAGCTGTTTTTT. It codes for CASSQAGVNTGELFF. The chain couples TRBV5-8 to TRBJ2-2, with 8 bases identical to TRBD2. The CDR3 runs to 15 residues. V dropped 4 bases and J dropped 1; count of bases not matched to a gene: 3. Germline values: CDR1 SGHTS, CDR2 YDEGEE. The variable domain in full, completed from reference TRBV5-8 and TRBJ2-2, reads EAGVTQSPTHLIKTRGQQATLRCSPISGHTSVYWYQQALGLGLQFLLWYDEGEERNRGNFPPRFSGRQFPNYSSELNVNALELEDSALYLCASSQAGVNTGELFFGEGSRLTVL.

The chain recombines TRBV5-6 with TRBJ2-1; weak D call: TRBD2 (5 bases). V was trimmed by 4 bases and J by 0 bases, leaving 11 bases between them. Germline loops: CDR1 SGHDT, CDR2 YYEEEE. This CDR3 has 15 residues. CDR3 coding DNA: TGTGCCAGCAGCCGTAAAGGGAGCTCCTACAATGAGCAGTTCTTC. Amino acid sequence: CASSRKGSSYNEQFF. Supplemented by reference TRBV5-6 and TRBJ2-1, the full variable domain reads DAGVTQSPTHLIKTRGQQVTLRCSPKSGHDTVSWYQQALGQGPQFIFQYYEEEERQRGNFPDRFSGHQFPNYSSELNVNALLLGDSALYLCASSRKGSSYNEQFFGPGTRLTVL.

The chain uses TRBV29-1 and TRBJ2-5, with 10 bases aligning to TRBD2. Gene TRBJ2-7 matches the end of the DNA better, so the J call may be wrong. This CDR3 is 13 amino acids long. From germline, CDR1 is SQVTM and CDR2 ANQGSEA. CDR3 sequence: CSVRGGTSDEQYF. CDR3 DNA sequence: TGCAGCGTTCGGGGGGGGACTAGCGACGAGCAGTACTTC.

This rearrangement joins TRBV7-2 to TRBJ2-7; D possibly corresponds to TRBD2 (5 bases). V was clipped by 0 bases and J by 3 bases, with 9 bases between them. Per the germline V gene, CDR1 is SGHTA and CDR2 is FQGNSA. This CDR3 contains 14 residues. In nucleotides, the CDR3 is TGTGCCAGCAGCTTAGCCCGGGATGGCTACGAGCAGTACTTC. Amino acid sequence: CASSLARDGYEQYF. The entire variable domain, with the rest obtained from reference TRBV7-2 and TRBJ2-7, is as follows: GAGVSQSPSNKVTEKGKDVELRCDPISGHTALYWYRQSLGQGLEFLIYFQGNSAPDKSGLPSDRFSAERTGGSVSTLTIQRTQQEDSAVYLCASSLARDGYEQYFGPGTRLTVT.

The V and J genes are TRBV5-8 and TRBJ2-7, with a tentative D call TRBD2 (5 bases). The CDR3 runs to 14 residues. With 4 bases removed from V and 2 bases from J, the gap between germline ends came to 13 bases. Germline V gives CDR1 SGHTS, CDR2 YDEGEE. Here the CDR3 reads CASSRASLAYEQYF. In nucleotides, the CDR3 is TGTGCCAGCAGCCGGGCCTCACTAGCCTACGAGCAGTACTTC.

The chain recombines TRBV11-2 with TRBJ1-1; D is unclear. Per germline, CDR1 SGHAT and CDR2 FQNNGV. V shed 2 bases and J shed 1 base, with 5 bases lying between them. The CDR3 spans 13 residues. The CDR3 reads CASSLIENTEAFF. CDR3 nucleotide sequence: TGTGCCAGCAGCTTAATAGAGAACACTGAAGCTTTCTTT.

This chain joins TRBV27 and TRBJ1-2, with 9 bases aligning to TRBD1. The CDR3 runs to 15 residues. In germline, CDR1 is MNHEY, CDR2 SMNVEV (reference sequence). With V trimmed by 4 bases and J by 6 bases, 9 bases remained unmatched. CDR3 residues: CASSSWDREMDGYTF. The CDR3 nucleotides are TGTGCCAGCAGTTCCTGGGACAGGGAAATGGATGGCTACACCTTC.

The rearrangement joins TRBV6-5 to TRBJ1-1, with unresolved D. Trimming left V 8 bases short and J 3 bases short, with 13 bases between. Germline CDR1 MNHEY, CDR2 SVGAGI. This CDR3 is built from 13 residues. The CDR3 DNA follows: TGTGCCAGCTTCCCCTTCGGGGACACTGAAGCTTTCTTT. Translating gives CASFPFGDTEAFF.

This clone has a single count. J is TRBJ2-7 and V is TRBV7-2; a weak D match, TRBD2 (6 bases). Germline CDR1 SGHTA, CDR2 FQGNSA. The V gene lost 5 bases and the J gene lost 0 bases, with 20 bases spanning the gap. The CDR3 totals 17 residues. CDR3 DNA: TGTGCCAGCAGCCCCGAGGGGCATCCCGGGAGCTCCTACGAGCAGTACTTC. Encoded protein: CASSPEGHPGSSYEQYF.

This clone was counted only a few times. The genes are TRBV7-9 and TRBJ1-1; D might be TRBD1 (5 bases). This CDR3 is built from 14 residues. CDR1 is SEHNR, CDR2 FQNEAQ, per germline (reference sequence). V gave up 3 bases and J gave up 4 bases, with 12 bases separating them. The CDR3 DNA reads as TGTGCCAGCAGCTTCCTCAGGGAAAGCACTGAAGCTTTCTTT. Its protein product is CASSFLRESTEAFF.

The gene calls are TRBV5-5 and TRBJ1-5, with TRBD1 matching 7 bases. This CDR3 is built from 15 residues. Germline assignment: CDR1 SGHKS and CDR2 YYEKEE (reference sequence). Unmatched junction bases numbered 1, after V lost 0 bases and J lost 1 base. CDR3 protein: CASSLGQGSNQPQHF. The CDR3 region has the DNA TGTGCCAGCAGCTTGGGACAGGGCAGCAATCAGCCCCAGCATTTT. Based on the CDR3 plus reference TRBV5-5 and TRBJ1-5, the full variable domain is DAGVTQSPTHLIKTRGQQVTLRCSPISGHKSVSWYQQVLGQGPQFIFQYYEKEERGRGNFPDRFSARQFPNYSSELNVNALLLGDSALYLCASSLGQGSNQPQHFGDGTRLSIL.

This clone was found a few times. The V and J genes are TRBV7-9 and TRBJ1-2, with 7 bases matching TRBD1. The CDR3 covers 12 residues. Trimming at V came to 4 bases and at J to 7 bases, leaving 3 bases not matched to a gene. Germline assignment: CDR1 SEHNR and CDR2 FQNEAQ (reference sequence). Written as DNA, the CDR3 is TGTGCCAGCAGCTCGGGGGACAGTGGCTACACCTTC. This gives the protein CASSSGDSGYTF.

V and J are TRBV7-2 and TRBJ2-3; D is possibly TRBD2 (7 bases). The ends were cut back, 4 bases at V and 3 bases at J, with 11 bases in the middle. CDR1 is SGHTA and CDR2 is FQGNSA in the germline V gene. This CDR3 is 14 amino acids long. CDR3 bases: TGTGCCAGCAGCTGGGGGGGGCTAACAGATACGCAGTATTTT. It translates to CASSWGGLTDTQYF.

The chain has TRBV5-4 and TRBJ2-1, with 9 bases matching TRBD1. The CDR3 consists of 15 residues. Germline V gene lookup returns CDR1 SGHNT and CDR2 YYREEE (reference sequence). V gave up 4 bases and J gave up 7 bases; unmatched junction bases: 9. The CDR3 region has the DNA TGTGCCAGCAGCAAAAGGACAGGGGTGGATAATGAGCAGTTCTTC. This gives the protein CASSKRTGVDNEQFF.

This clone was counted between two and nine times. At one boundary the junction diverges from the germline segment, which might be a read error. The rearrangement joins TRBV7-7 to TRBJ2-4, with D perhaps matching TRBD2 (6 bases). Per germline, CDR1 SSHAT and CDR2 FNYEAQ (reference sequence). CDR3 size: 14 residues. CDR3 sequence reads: CASSSLGEVDIQYF. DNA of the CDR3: TGTGCTAGCAGCTCCCTAGGGGAGGTGGACATTCAGTACTTC. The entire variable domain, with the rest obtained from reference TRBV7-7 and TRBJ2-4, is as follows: GAGVSQSPRYKVTKRGQDVTLRCDPISSHATLYWYQQALGQGPEFLTYFNYEAQPDKSGLPSDRFSAERPEGSISTLTIQRTEQRDSAMYRCASSSLGEVDIQYFGAGTRLSVL.

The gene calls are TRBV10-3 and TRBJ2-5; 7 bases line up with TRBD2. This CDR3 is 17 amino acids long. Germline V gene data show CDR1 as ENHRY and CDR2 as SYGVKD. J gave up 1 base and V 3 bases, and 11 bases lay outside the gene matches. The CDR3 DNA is TGTGCCATCAGTGAAAGGGACCGAGCGGGGACCCAAGAGACCCAGTACTTC. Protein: CAISERDRAGTQETQYF.

The CDR3 nucleotides read TGTGCCAGTAGTATTTCGGGATATGGCTACACCTTC. This sequence encodes CASSISGYGYTF. This chain connects TRBV19 to TRBJ1-2; D is undetermined. With 3 bases removed from V and 5 bases from J, the gap between germline ends came to 7 bases. The CDR3 consists of 12 residues. Germline V gives CDR1 LNHDA, CDR2 SQIVND (reference sequence).

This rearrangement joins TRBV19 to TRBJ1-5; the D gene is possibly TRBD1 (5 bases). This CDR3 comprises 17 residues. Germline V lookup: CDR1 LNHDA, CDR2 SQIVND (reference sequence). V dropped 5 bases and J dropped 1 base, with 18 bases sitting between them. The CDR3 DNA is TGTGCCAGTAGTCCACAACCGGCAGGGATCAGCAATCAGCCCCAGCATTTT. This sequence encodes CASSPQPAGISNQPQHF.